Described below is a single TCR beta chain sequence and its context. Its cognate antigen has yet to be identified. This may stem from a read error, because a much larger clone lies one nucleotide away. Looking up the germline V gene yields CDR1 SGHTA and CDR2 FQGNSA. V is shortened by 2 bases, J by 5 bases, and the region joining them spans 12 bases. From the cysteine up to the phenylalanine, the CDR3 has a length of 14 residues. Just CDR3 DNA is preserved here, 42 bases in frame from base 1. The data stem from a study of T cell repertoires in cytomegalovirus infection (dated by TCRdb to the late 2010s). Study-wide context: Donor HLA type was relevant to the analysis, because carriage of CMV infection together with the matching HLA type was indicated by public TCR beta signatures.

Sequencing took place on an Illumina HiSeq 1500. Starting from the raw public reads, TCRdb applied fastp trimming at Q25, assembled clones with MiXCR and retained in-frame beta chains. When rows share a CDR3 protein, they turn into one entry using the most common DNA and genes. For this sample there are 400,000 or so distinct CDR3 sequences; 15% to 20% appear just once. The ten largest account for under 9% of the sample. Study-level results and caveats: In both this cohort and an independent roughly 350-donor cohort, the cumulative frequency of public TCR beta family members distinguished carriers of CMV infection plus the relevant HLA type. In the ex vivo response, HLA-C-restricted CMV-specific TCR beta clonotypes were dominant, and in two of eight donors the single most frequent clonotype came from this HLA-C-restricted group.

The sequence came from a human donor in good health (CMV status not recorded). Some clones in this sample may be carry-over from other donors' samples. The V gene is TRBV7-2 and the J gene is TRBJ2-5; the D element could tentatively be TRBD1 or TRBD2, as 5 bases agree for each. The sample consisted of PBMCs. The DNA sequence is as follows: TGTGCCAGCAGCTTACCCCTATGGGGGGAGACCCAGTACTTC. The encoded protein is CASSLPLWGETQYF. This CDR3, with the reference TRBV7-2 and TRBJ2-5 proteins standing in past its ends, gives the full variable domain GAGVSQSPSNKVTEKGKDVELRCDPISGHTALYWYRQSLGQGLEFLIYFQGNSAPDKSGLPSDRFSAERTGGSVSTLTIQRTQQEDSAVYLCASSLPLWGETQYFGPGTRLLVL.